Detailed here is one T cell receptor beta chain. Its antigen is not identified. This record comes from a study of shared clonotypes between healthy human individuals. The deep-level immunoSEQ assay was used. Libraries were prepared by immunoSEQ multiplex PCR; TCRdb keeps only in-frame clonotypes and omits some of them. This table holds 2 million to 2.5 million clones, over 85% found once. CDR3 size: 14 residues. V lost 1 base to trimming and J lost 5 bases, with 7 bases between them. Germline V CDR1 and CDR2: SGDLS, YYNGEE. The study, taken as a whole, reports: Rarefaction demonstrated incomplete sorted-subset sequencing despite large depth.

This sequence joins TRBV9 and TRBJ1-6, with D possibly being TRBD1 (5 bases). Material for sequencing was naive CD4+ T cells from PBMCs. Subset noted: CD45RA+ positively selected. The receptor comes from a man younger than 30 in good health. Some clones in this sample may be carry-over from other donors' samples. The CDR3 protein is CASSVTQDNSPLHF. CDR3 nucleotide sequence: TGTGCCAGCAGCGTAACACAGGATAATTCACCCCTCCACTTT.